This TCR beta chain was found in a study of blood T cell repertoires in COVID-19. About the research overall: Specimens from acute and convalescent COVID-19 originated in the United States, Italy and Spain.

Clones were sequenced by immunoSEQ multiplex PCR, and TCRdb holds only the in-frame ones, with some missing. The sample shows some 100,000 clones, roughly 90% of them seen only once. The CDR3 runs to 15 residues. V shed 0 bases and J 7 bases; nucleotides not matched to a gene: 3. CDR1 and CDR2 (germline): MNHEY, SMNVEV (reference sequence). The sample taken for sequencing was peripheral blood. This sequence originates from a man between 70 and 80 years old with acute or convalescent COVID-19. The gene calls are TRBV27 and TRBJ2-2; 9 bases align to TRBD2. The CDR3 nucleotides read TGTGCCAGCAGTTTATCCCTAGCGGGGAGCGGGGAGCTGTTTTTT. Encoded protein: CASSLSLAGSGELFF.